This TCR beta chain was sequenced for a study of blood T cell repertoires in COVID-19. Using immunoSEQ multiplex PCR, the repertoire was profiled, and TCRdb retains in-frame clones only, with some absent. Of tens of thousands of clones in the sample, approximately 75% were seen once. The ends lost 0 bases at V and 5 bases at J; junction bases unmatched: 1. The germline V gene encodes CDR1 SGDLS and CDR2 YYNGEE. The CDR3 extends over 15 amino acids. Sequenced sample: peripheral blood. This sequence joins TRBV9 and TRBJ2-7; 14 nucleotides align to TRBD2. The TCR was taken from a human donor in a cohort sampled during active COVID-19. The CDR3 is CASSVGGLAGDEQYF. CDR3 DNA: TGTGCCAGCAGCGTAGGGGGACTAGCGGGAGACGAGCAGTACTTC.